The present T cell receptor beta chain was sequenced within a study of blood T cell repertoires in COVID-19 (TCRdb year 2020). For the study in its entirety: The collaborator samples originated in the United States, Italy and Spain and spanned the acute and convalescent phases of COVID-19. The repertoires were made available in a free public database intended to serve as a resource for research on the immune response to SARS-CoV-2. Where HLA class I and class II types were available, the types were taken from metadata supplied by the sample provider, not from assay-based typing. Nearly every sample came with metadata listing a de-identified subject ID, COVID-19 status, age in years and sex. Subjects who had been exposed to COVID-19, were actively infected with it, or had recovered from it provided the deeply sampled blood TCRbeta repertoires that made up the dataset. The prospective study material was composed of cDNA or gDNA derived from T cells, B-cell-depleted T cells, or PBMCs. Samples came from the ongoing ImmuneRACE study (first 160 participants) plus 1,254 subjects from 6 global collaborators. The paper as a whole reports these results and caveats: The amount of clinical and demographic metadata varied by source and participant and was provided uncurated.

Counted from cysteine to phenylalanine, this CDR3 has 18 amino acids. Kept here is only the CDR3 DNA, which spans 54 bases and is read in frame from base 1. Trimming removed 5 bases from V and 0 bases from J; the gene matches leave 14 bases unexplained. According to the germline V gene (reference sequence), CDR1 reads SEHNR and CDR2 reads FQNEAQ. On this clone: Which antigen it targets is not known. No qualities accompany the bases; no much larger clone lies one base away.

One collaborating source in Seattle enrolled patients during active infection and followed them longitudinally through the course of disease. Collaborating institutions collected whole blood in K2EDTA tubes following their own protocols. For TCRbeta analysis, collaborators shipped samples in one of three forms: frozen whole blood, isolated PBMCs, or DNA extracted from either of those sample types. TCRbeta CDR3 regions were amplified from genomic DNA by means of the immunoSEQ Assay, a bias-controlled multiplex PCR. The authors processed their data as follows. Within the assay, amplification of reference gene primers was used to estimate how many nucleated cells each sample contained. To quantify the absolute abundance of each unique TCRbeta CDR3 rearrangement, sequence reads were collapsed and filtered. For each sample, productive Simpson clonality was calculated by taking the square root of Simpson's diversity index across productive rearrangements. TCRdb retrieved this table from immuneACCESS and kept in-frame rearrangements only. Not all clones are present; in checked studies, unresolved V genes account for under half, and no reason is known for the remainder. Clone size and the V and J calls come from that table; the DNA yielded D and trimming. The sample records approximately 290,000 clones, about four fifths of which are singletons. The ten top clones hold about a sixth of the sample.

The source is a person between 65 and 79 years old with COVID-19, enrolled during active disease. The sequenced material came from peripheral blood. The sequence is built from TRBV7-9 and TRBJ2-7, with 9 bases in between that match TRBD1. The sequence in DNA is TGTGCCAGCAGCCCGCGGATACAGGGGGCGAGGAGCTCCTACGAGCAGTACTTC. It is translated as CASSPRIQGARSSYEQYF.